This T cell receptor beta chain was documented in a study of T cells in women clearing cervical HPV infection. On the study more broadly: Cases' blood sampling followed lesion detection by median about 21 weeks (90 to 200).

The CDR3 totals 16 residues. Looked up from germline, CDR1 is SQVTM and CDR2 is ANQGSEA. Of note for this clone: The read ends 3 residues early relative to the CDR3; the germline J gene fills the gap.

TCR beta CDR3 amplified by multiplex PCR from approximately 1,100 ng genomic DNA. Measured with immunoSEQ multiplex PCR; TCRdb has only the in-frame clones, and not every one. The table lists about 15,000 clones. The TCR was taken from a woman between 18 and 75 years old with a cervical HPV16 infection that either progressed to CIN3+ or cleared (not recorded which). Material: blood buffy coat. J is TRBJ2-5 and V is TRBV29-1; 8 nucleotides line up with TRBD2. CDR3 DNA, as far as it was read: TGCAGCGTTGAACTCCTTCGGGGGGGCCCTACAAACACC. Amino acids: CSVELLRGGPTNT. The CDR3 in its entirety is CSVELLRGGPTNTQYF.